A single TCR beta chain is shown here with its context. Its antigen remains unidentified. Every donor was a Caucasian adult from Nashville, Tennessee. Trimming took 7 bases from V and 3 from J, leaving 11 bases between them. In germline, CDR1 is SGHTA, CDR2 FQGNSA. This CDR3 has 13 residues. These data originate in a study of shared clonotypes between healthy human individuals. Study-level points and caveats: The four-donor shared clonotypes exceeded non-shared clonotypes in generation probability, with non-shared ones scoring lower.

Assay: immunoSEQ multiplex PCR; the TCRdb copy retains only in-frame clones and omits some. The data hold about 1 million clones, with roughly 75% observed a single time. This sequence joins TRBV7-2 and TRBJ2-3; D perhaps matches TRBD2 (7 bases). This clonotype originated in a man in his late teens or twenties in good health. Sequencing used memory CD4+ T cells sorted from blood. Regarding subset: CD45RA-negative fraction. CDR3 in amino acids: CASTRGGTDTQYF. DNA for the CDR3: TGTGCCAGCACGAGGGGGGGAACAGATACGCAGTATTTT.